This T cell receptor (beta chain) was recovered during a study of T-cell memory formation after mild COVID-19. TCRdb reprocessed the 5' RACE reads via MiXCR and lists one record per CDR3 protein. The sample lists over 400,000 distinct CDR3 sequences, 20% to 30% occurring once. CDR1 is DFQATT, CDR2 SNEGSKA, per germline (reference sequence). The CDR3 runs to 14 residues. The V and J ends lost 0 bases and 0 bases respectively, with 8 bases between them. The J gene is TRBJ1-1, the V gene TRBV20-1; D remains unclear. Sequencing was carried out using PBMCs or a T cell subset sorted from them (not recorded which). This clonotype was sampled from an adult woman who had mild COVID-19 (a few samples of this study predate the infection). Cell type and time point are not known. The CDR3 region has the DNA TGCAGTGCTAGAGATGGCCGACTGAACACTGAAGCTTTCTTT. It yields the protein CSARDGRLNTEAFF.